This T cell receptor beta chain was profiled in a study of blood T cell repertoires in COVID-19. The method was immunoSEQ multiplex PCR; TCRdb's version includes in-frame clones alone and lacks a portion of them. The sample lists about 200,000 clones; 65% to 90% were seen once. J was trimmed by 1 base and V by 3 bases; bases with no gene match: 5. Germline-derived CDR1 and CDR2 are SGHTA and FQGNSA. The CDR3 sequence is 15 residues long. The clonotype originates from an elderly man with acute or convalescent COVID-19. This sequence joins TRBV7-2 and TRBJ2-5; 7 bases are a match to TRBD1. Sequenced input: peripheral blood. The DNA for the CDR3 is TGTGCCAGCAGCTTGGGACAGTGGTCCCAAGAGACCCAGTACTTC. It translates to CASSLGQWSQETQYF.